This entry concerns a single T cell receptor (beta chain). The antigen is not known. The entry originates in a study of T cell repertoires in cytomegalovirus infection. Study overall: HLA-B-restricted CMV epitopes that are well studied were used alongside recently identified HLA-C-restricted ones. Study-wide points: Carriers of CMV plus the relevant HLA were identified by cumulative public TCR beta family frequency. The ex vivo response was dominated by HLA-C-restricted CMV-specific TCR beta clonotypes.

TCRdb passed the reads through MiXCR, listing each CDR3 protein once. The sample yields about 830,000 distinct CDR3 sequences, around a third seen once. The CDR3 spans 13 residues. V was shortened by 1 base and J by 11 bases, with 12 bases between the two germline ends. Germline lookup yields CDR1 SGHVS and CDR2 FNYEAQ. The chain uses TRBV7-6 and TRBJ1-3, with D perhaps TRBD1 (5 bases). The sequenced sample was cultured CD8+ T cells from PBMCs, obtained from culture after CMV antigen stimulation. The receptor's source is a human donor in good health (CMV status not recorded). Some clones in this sample may be carry-over from other donors' samples. The CDR3 is CASSLGQKGAIYF. The CDR3 DNA sequence: TGTGCCAGCAGCTTAGGACAGAAGGGCGCCATATATTTT. Supplemented by reference TRBV7-6 and TRBJ1-3, the full variable domain reads GAGVSQSPRYKVTKRGQDVALRCDPISGHVSLYWYRQALGQGPEFLTYFNYEAQQDKSGLPNDRFSAERPEGSISTLTIQRTEQRDSAMYRCASSLGQKGAIYFGEGSWLTVV.